This T cell receptor (beta chain) was observed in a study of cytomegalovirus exposure and HLA in healthy donors. Study-wide context: The use of the same platform for the roughly 110 validation repertoires and the roughly 680 first-cohort repertoires was reported by a later analysis.

Trimming removed 3 bases at V and 2 bases at J, with 17 bases between. CDR1 and CDR2 from the germline V gene are SGHNT and YYREEE (reference sequence). The CDR3 runs to 16 residues. Produced via immunoSEQ multiplex PCR; TCRdb's table is partial and in-frame only. Of tens of thousands of clones detected, around 97% appear once; the ten largest clones hold under 2%. This TCR derives from a woman aged 18 to 35 in good health and CMV-seropositive. V usage is TRBV5-4 and J usage is TRBJ2-5; TRBD1 might be the D (6 bases). The sequenced sample was PBMCs. The CDR3 coding sequence is TGTGCCAGCAGCTCGCTCCGTAAAGACAGGCAAGAGACCCAGTACTTC. The encoded protein is CASSSLRKDRQETQYF.